These 5 T cell receptor beta chains were sequenced from one sample in a study of control samples from healthy donors and cancer patients (dated by TCRdb to the early 2020s). Libraries were built with the immunoSEQ multiplex PCR assay. Sourced from immuneACCESS, this table was stored by TCRdb with only in-frame sequences that have V and J called. A share of the clones is absent; for the studies checked, an unresolved V gene accounts for under half, and the remainder has no known explanation. The sample table contains approximately 90,000 clones; only one count was recorded for approximately 95% of them. The ten largest clones capture nearly 1.5% of the sample. Sequenced sample: blood. The receptors were gathered from a woman in her 30s in good health.

Turning to this clone: The same CDR3 also results from other DNA sequences found in this sample. This chain links TRBV7-3 with TRBJ2-3; D gene unclear. In germline, CDR1 is SGHTA, CDR2 FQGTGA. V was trimmed by 3 bases and J by 1 base, leaving 8 bases between them. CDR3 length equals 14 residues. The CDR3 sequence: CASSFLGGTDTQYF. The CDR3 bases are TGTGCCAGCAGCTTTTTAGGAGGCACAGATACGCAGTATTTT.

The V gene is TRBV4-1, the J gene TRBJ2-7; D perhaps matches TRBD1 (5 bases). V was cut by 1 base and J by 7 bases, with 14 bases left in between. This CDR3 is 14 amino acids long. The germline CDR1 and CDR2 sequences are MGHRA and YSYEKL. CDR3 loop: CASSQVGPGQEQYF. DNA of the CDR3: TGCGCCAGCAGCCAAGTGGGCCCAGGGCAGGAGCAGTACTTC.

The chain links TRBV27 to TRBJ1-5, with 9 bases that match TRBD1. The CDR3 is 14 amino acids. CDR1 MNHEY and CDR2 SMNVEV come from the germline V gene (reference sequence). Trimming at V came to 9 bases and at J to 4 bases, leaving 7 bases not matched to a gene. The CDR3 nucleotides are TGTGCCAGTGCCGGGACAGGGAGGAATCAGCCCCAGCATTTT. Translating it yields CASAGTGRNQPQHF.

The V gene is TRBV6-6, the J gene TRBJ2-7, with D perhaps given as TRBD1 or TRBD2 (5 bases each). Trimming removed 2 bases from V and 5 bases from J, with 7 bases in between. The CDR3 loop spans 12 amino acids. Germline CDR1 is MNHNY and CDR2 is SVGAGI (reference sequence). CDR3 sequence: CASSYGTDEQYF. The DNA of the CDR3 is TGTGCCAGCAGTTACGGGACGGACGAGCAGTACTTC.

Relative to its sample, this clone is medium-sized (0.01 to 0.1%). V usage is TRBV19 and J usage is TRBJ1-2; D perhaps matches TRBD1 (5 bases). The germline V gene encodes CDR1 LNHDA and CDR2 SQIVND (reference sequence). CDR3 length: 12 residues. With 6 bases removed from V and 7 bases from J, the gap between germline ends came to 12 bases. The CDR3 DNA reads as TGTGCCAGTAGCCTGGGGAGGGGTGGCTACACCTTC. Amino acid sequence: CASSLGRGGYTF.